This T cell receptor beta chain was documented in a study of shared T cell receptors in the human thymus. Profiled with immunoSEQ multiplex PCR; TCRdb holds only in-frame clones, not every one. This sample carries roughly 700,000 clones, approximately 90% of them seen once, and the ten largest clones take about 0.01%. In germline, CDR1 is SNHLY, CDR2 FYNNEI. The V gene end was trimmed by 10 bases and the J gene end by 6 bases; junction bases not matched to a gene: 8. The CDR3 is 14 amino acids. This sample also appeared in a second study, on human thymus T cells. That publication notes: Resected material from corrective heart surgery provided the thymus tissue analysed.

The sequenced sample was thymocytes. The V call is TRBV2, the J call TRBJ2-1, with TRBD2 matching 11 bases. The TCR sequence derives from a boy less than two years old with a congenital heart defect. The CDR3 reads CATQLAGGPNEQFF. CDR3 sequence (DNA): TGTGCCACCCAGCTAGCGGGAGGACCCAATGAGCAGTTCTTC.